A single sample is the source of the 13 T cell receptor beta chains below, sequenced in a study of graft-versus-host responses after intestinal transplantation. Sequenced by immunoSEQ multiplex PCR; TCRdb stores in-frame clones only, minus some. The repertoire has around 30,000 clones, roughly 80% of them found once; the top ten carry 0.9% to 1.2%. Material: PBMCs, obtained 28 days after intestinal transplant. These receptors all come from a human patient who received an intestinal transplant, so some T cells may come from the graft donor.

The chain combines TRBV6-1 with TRBJ2-5; tentative D call: TRBD1 (6 bases). V lost 4 bases and J 2 bases, leaving 17 bases between the germline ends. The germline V gene has CDR1 MNHNS and CDR2 SASEGT. The CDR3 spans 16 residues. CDR3 in amino acids: CASSALRTVFQETQYF. CDR3 nucleotides: TGTGCCAGCAGTGCCCTACGGACAGTTTTTCAAGAGACCCAGTACTTC.

Comments on this clone: One junction end does not reproduce the germline sequence, and a read error may be involved. The chain links TRBV5-4 to TRBJ1-1, with D maybe TRBD1 (5 bases). Germline assignment: CDR1 SGHNT and CDR2 YYREEE (reference sequence). The CDR3 contains 12 residues. The CDR3 nucleotides are TGTGCCAGCAGCTTGGACCTCGGGGCCTTTTTTTTT. Protein: CASSLDLGAFFF.

This clone has only one observation. The rearrangement links TRBV6-5 to TRBJ1-5; D uncertain. The CDR3 length is 15 residues. V was pared by 0 bases and J by 2 bases, with 8 bases between. Germline lookup yields CDR1 MNHEY and CDR2 SVGAGI. CDR3 loop: CASSYSIGGNQPQHF. CDR3 in DNA: TGTGCCAGCAGTTACTCGATTGGGGGCAATCAGCCCCAGCATTTT.

V is TRBV4-1 and J is TRBJ1-2, with a weak D call TRBD1 (6 bases). The germline V gene has CDR1 MGHRA and CDR2 YSYEKL. CDR3 size: 14 residues. Trimming removed 3 bases at V and 8 bases at J, with 16 bases between. DNA for the CDR3: TGCGCCAGCAGCCACCCCAGGGGTCCCGTAGGCTACACCTTC. Translating it yields CASSHPRGPVGYTF.

J is TRBJ2-7 and V is TRBV27; D ambiguous. V lost 5 bases to trimming and J lost 5 bases, with 19 bases between them. The CDR3 covers 15 residues. Germline loops: CDR1 MNHEY, CDR2 SMNVEV (reference sequence). CDR3: CASSPGGPPWDEQYF. As DNA, the CDR3 is TGTGCCAGCAGTCCCGGTGGGCCTCCCTGGGACGAGCAGTACTTC.

V and J are TRBV12-1 and TRBJ1-5. TRBV12-1 is assigned pseudogene status. The CDR3 is made up of 14 amino acids. CDR3 nucleotides: TGTGCCAGCAGCTACGGATATAGCAATCAGCCCCAGCATTTT. Its protein product is CASSYGYSNQPQHF.

This clone was observed a single time. The V and J genes are TRBV27 and TRBJ1-4; D possibly corresponds to TRBD1 (5 bases). In germline, CDR1 is MNHEY, CDR2 SMNVEV (reference sequence). The CDR3 has 16 amino acids. The germline V and J ends were trimmed by 5 bases and 3 bases, with 16 bases remaining between them. The CDR3 here is CASSGAGLTPNEKLFF. DNA of the CDR3: TGTGCCAGCAGTGGGGCCGGCCTGACACCTAATGAAAAACTGTTTTTT.

This sequence joins TRBV4-2 and TRBJ1-6; 8 bases map to TRBD1. CDR1 and CDR2 (germline): LGHNA, YNFKEQ. The CDR3 totals 14 residues. V lost 4 bases and J lost 7; bases outside the gene matches: 3. CDR3 in DNA: TGTGCCAGCAGCCCCCGACAGGGGAATTCACCCCTCCACTTT. It specifies CASSPRQGNSPLHF.

This rearrangement joins TRBV6-5 to TRBJ1-1; D not certain. Germline V gives CDR1 MNHEY, CDR2 SVGAGI. V was shortened by 2 bases and J by 0 bases, with 13 bases between the two germline ends. CDR3 length equals 16 residues. The CDR3 region has the DNA TGTGCCAGCAGTTACGGGAGAGGGCGGATGAACACTGAAGCTTTCTTT. This gives the protein CASSYGRGRMNTEAFF.

The chain carries TRBV29-1 and TRBJ2-7, with D unresolved. The CDR3 runs 14 residues. V was clipped by 3 bases and J by 0 bases, with 12 bases between them. CDR1 and CDR2 from the germline V gene are SQVTM and ANQGSEA. CDR3 region: CSVDPDGSSYEQYF. CDR3 coding DNA: TGCAGCGTTGACCCGGACGGAAGCTCCTACGAGCAGTACTTC.

This clone was observed a handful of times. J is TRBJ2-1 and V is TRBV6-6, with 16 bases lining up with TRBD2. This CDR3 region has 16 residues. The germline gives CDR1 MNHNY, CDR2 SVGAGI (reference sequence). Trimming at V came to 5 bases and at J to 7 bases, leaving 5 bases not matched to a gene. CDR3 sequence reads: CASSGTSGGAQNEQFF. Here the CDR3 DNA reads TGTGCCAGCAGTGGGACTAGCGGGGGGGCCCAGAATGAGCAGTTCTTC.

The gene calls are TRBV5-1 and TRBJ1-5; D might be TRBD1 (5 bases). Germline assignment: CDR1 SGHRS and CDR2 YFSETQ. The CDR3 has 14 amino acids. V gave up 4 bases and J gave up 9 bases, with 17 bases separating them. CDR3 DNA sequence: TGCGCCAGCAGCCCGGGACGGCCGGGTGGGCCCCAGCATTTT. It specifies CASSPGRPGGPQHF.

The chain couples TRBV11-3 to TRBJ1-4; 7 nucleotides line up with TRBD1. This CDR3 has 16 amino acids. V lost 6 bases to trimming and J lost 2 bases; unmatched junction nucleotides: 9. Germline CDR1 is SGHNT and CDR2 is YENEEA. CDR3 protein: CASSPSLQGTNEKLFF. The DNA of the CDR3 is TGTGCCAGCAGTCCGAGCCTACAGGGGACTAATGAAAAACTGTTTTTT.